The 17 T cell receptor beta chains reported below all come from one sample, sequenced in a study of OX40 agonist ivuxolimab in advanced cancers. TCRdb's table, derived via immunoSEQ multiplex PCR, lists solely in-frame clones and lacks some. Seen here are more than 40,000 clones, around nine tenths observed once, and the top ten hold about 7.8%. The specimen comprised CD4+ or CD8+ T cells sorted from blood, sampled in a trial of the OX40 agonist ivuxolimab. These receptors all stem from an adult with an advanced solid tumor such as melanoma, head and neck, liver or kidney cancer.

This rearrangement joins TRBV5-5 to TRBJ2-1; D is uncertain. The V and J ends lost 4 bases and 0 bases respectively, with 14 bases between them. CDR1 SGHKS and CDR2 YYEKEE come from the germline V gene (reference sequence). This CDR3 has 16 residues. CDR3 amino acids: CASSPSGWSSYNEQFF. In DNA form, the CDR3 reads TGTGCCAGCAGCCCAAGTGGGTGGAGCTCCTACAATGAGCAGTTCTTC.

CDR3 sequence: CASSPRGTDTQYF. Here the CDR3 DNA reads TGTGCCAGCAGCCCCCGGGGCACAGATACGCAGTATTTT. The J gene is TRBJ2-3, the V gene TRBV9; D not certain. Germline V gene data show CDR1 as SGDLS and CDR2 as YYNGEE. This CDR3 spans 13 amino acids. Trimming removed 4 bases at V and 1 base at J, with 7 bases between.

J is TRBJ2-4 and V is TRBV7-2, with D possibly TRBD2 on 6 matching bases. This CDR3 region has 13 residues. V lost 7 bases, J lost 10 bases, and 17 bases lay in between. CDR1 SGHTA and CDR2 FQGNSA come from the germline V gene. The CDR3 nucleotides are TGTGCCAGCACCCGGACGAAGGAGGGTATTCAGTACTTC. Its protein product is CASTRTKEGIQYF.

The V call is TRBV5-1, the J call TRBJ2-2; TRBD1 matches at 10 bases. This CDR3 is 16 amino acids long. CDR1 and CDR2 from the germline V gene are SGHRS and YFSETQ. The V and J ends lost 3 bases and 3 bases, in that order; junction bases with no gene match: 5. The CDR3 is CASSSGTGVYTGELFF. CDR3 coding DNA: TGCGCCAGCAGCTCCGGGACAGGGGTGTACACCGGGGAGCTGTTTTTT.

V usage is TRBV4-2 and J usage is TRBJ2-7; D is perhaps TRBD2 (6 bases). Germline CDR1 reads LGHNA; CDR2 reads YNFKEQ. Trimming took 3 bases from V and 0 from J, leaving 15 bases between them. The CDR3 contains 16 residues. The CDR3 coding sequence is TGTGCCAGCAGCCAGAAAAAGGCTAGCGCCTCCTACGAGCAGTACTTC. Amino acid sequence: CASSQKKASASYEQYF.

The CDR3 region is CACPSRTVPGYTF. Written as DNA, the CDR3 is TGTGCCTGCCCTTCGCGGACAGTACCCGGCTACACCTTC. This sequence joins TRBV30 and TRBJ1-2, with D maybe TRBD1 (6 bases). Germline V CDR1 and CDR2: GTSNPN, SVGIG (reference sequence). The CDR3 contains 13 residues. Trimming stripped 6 bases from V and 8 bases from J, with 19 bases between.

For this clone: Relative to the germline gene, one junction end is altered; a read error may explain this. This chain joins TRBV4-1 and TRBJ2-1; 7 bases line up with TRBD2. Germline V CDR1 and CDR2: MGHRA, YSYEKL. The CDR3 has 17 amino acids. The CDR3, as DNA: TGCGCCAGCACCCAAACCCAAGGGCTAGCGGACTACAATGAGCAGTTCTTC. Amino acid sequence: CASTQTQGLADYNEQFF.

The chain links TRBV18 to TRBJ2-5; TRBD1 agrees at 8 bases. The CDR3 loop spans 16 amino acids. V dropped 0 bases and J dropped 5; count of bases not matched to a gene: 8. Germline V gene data show CDR1 as KGHSH and CDR2 as LQKENI. Here the CDR3 reads CASSPPSGRGLETQYF. CDR3 in DNA: TGTGCCAGCTCACCACCTTCCGGCAGGGGGCTTGAGACCCAGTACTTC.

This rearrangement joins TRBV6-5 to TRBJ1-2; D not resolved. This CDR3 comprises 16 residues. Per the germline V gene, CDR1 is MNHEY and CDR2 is SVGAGI. Trimming stripped 2 bases from V and 8 bases from J, with 21 bases between. The CDR3 DNA follows: TGTGCCAGCAGTTACCGCGAAGTTACGTTAATGGGCGGCTACACCTTC. Protein: CASSYREVTLMGGYTF.

The chain couples TRBV18 to TRBJ1-2; 11 nucleotides align to TRBD1. The CDR3 consists of 14 residues. The ends lost 3 bases at V and 8 bases at J; junction bases unmatched: 5. Germline V gene lookup returns CDR1 KGHSH and CDR2 LQKENI. CDR3 residues: CASSPGQGAEGYTF. The CDR3 nucleotides read TGTGCCAGCTCACCTGGACAGGGGGCGGAAGGCTACACCTTC. Together with reference TRBV18 and TRBJ1-2, the CDR3 gives the full variable domain: NAGVMQNPRHLVRRRGQEARLRCSPMKGHSHVYWYRQLPEEGLKFMVYLQKENIIDESGMPKERFSAEFPKEGPSILRIQQVVRGDSAAYFCASSPGQGAEGYTFGSGTRLTVV.

This chain uses TRBV21-1 with TRBJ2-4; the table assigns TRBD1, which was not confirmed against the DNA. TRBV21-1 is a listed pseudogene. The length of the CDR3 is 20 residues. The CDR3 sequence: CASSKGRGQGIKPAKNIQYF. The DNA for the CDR3 is TGTGCCAGCAGCAAAGGTCGGGGACAGGGGATCAAGCCAGCCAAAAACATTCAGTACTTC.

The CDR3 region has the DNA TGTGCCTGGAGCGCGGACTTTACCTCCTACAATGAGCAGTTCTTC. Translating it yields CAWSADFTSYNEQFF. V and J are TRBV30 and TRBJ2-1, with D possibly being TRBD2 (5 bases). Trimming stripped 3 bases from V and 0 bases from J, with 12 bases between. The germline gives CDR1 GTSNPN, CDR2 SVGIG (reference sequence). The CDR3 is made up of 15 amino acids.

The count of this clone is one. The CDR3 loop reads CASSYEGGFGANVLTF. CDR3 DNA: TGTGCCAGCAGTTATGAAGGGGGCTTTGGGGCCAACGTCCTGACTTTC. This sequence joins TRBV6-5 and TRBJ2-6, with 7 nucleotides matching TRBD1. The CDR3 loop spans 16 amino acids. V was clipped by 3 bases and J by 3 bases; unmatched bases: 5. Germline V gives CDR1 MNHEY, CDR2 SVGAGI.

J is TRBJ2-3 and V is TRBV9; D remains ambiguous. Trimming stripped 0 bases from V and 3 bases from J, with 14 bases between. The CDR3 is 16 amino acids. Germline assignment: CDR1 SGDLS and CDR2 YYNGEE. This CDR3 is CASSVARGVGTDTQYF. CDR3 sequence (DNA): TGTGCCAGCAGCGTAGCCCGTGGAGTTGGTACAGATACGCAGTATTTT. Based on the CDR3 plus reference TRBV9 and TRBJ2-3, the full variable domain is DSGVTQTPKHLITATGQRVTLRCSPRSGDLSVYWYQQSLDQGLQFLIQYYNGEERAKGNILERFSAQQFPDLHSELNLSSLELGDSALYFCASSVARGVGTDTQYFGPGTRLTVL.

The CDR3 DNA reads as TGTGCCAGCAGCTCGTATACAGATACGCAGTATTTT. It specifies CASSSYTDTQYF. The chain carries TRBV7-2 and TRBJ2-3; D is unclear. With 4 bases removed from V and 3 bases from J, the gap between germline ends came to 5 bases. Germline V gene lookup returns CDR1 SGHTA and CDR2 FQGNSA. The CDR3 has 12 amino acids.

The chain uses TRBV6-5 and TRBJ1-1, with a weak D call TRBD1 (5 bases). Germline values: CDR1 MNHEY, CDR2 SVGAGI. V lost 3 bases and J lost 6, with 11 bases in between. The CDR3 totals 13 residues. CDR3 in amino acids: CASSYLGEPEAFF. In DNA, the CDR3 is TGTGCCAGCAGTTATCTGGGGGAGCCTGAAGCTTTCTTT.

V gene TRBV4-1 combines with J gene TRBJ2-1; TRBD2 matches at 7 bases. The germline V gene encodes CDR1 MGHRA and CDR2 YSYEKL. V shed 4 bases, J shed 5 bases, and the junction held 2 bases outside the gene matches. This CDR3 comprises 13 residues. CDR3 DNA sequence: TGCGCCAGCAGCCTCCGGGGGGACAATGAGCAGTTCTTC. Amino acid sequence: CASSLRGDNEQFF.